This T cell receptor (beta chain) was observed in a study of blood T cell repertoires in COVID-19. Study summary: T cells, B-cell-depleted T cells, or PBMCs provided the cDNA or gDNA that served as material.

Trimming removed 8 bases at V and 0 bases at J, with 13 bases between. Germline V lookup: CDR1 SNHLY, CDR2 FYNNEI. The CDR3 covers 14 residues. The repertoire was sequenced with immunoSEQ multiplex PCR; TCRdb's copy has only in-frame clones and lacks some. The sample includes 80,000 or so clones, more than 80% of them seen just once. The sequencing sample was made of peripheral blood. This receptor was identified in a woman aged 70 to 79 with acute or convalescent COVID-19. This sequence joins TRBV2 and TRBJ1-1; unclear D gene. CDR3 bases: TGTGCCAGCTGGGGAGAGACGATGAACACTGAAGCTTTCTTT. It specifies CASWGETMNTEAFF.